The TCR beta chain under discussion was sequenced for a study of T-cell memory formation after mild COVID-19. Study summary: Clusters of TCRs were largely donor specific. The study, taken as a whole, reports: Clones contracting across day 15 to 85 had a balanced CD4/CD8 profile; later expanding clones leaned CD4+.

Each CDR3 protein is one row after TCRdb ran MiXCR on the 5' RACE reads. Here the sample spans just under 550,000 distinct CDR3 sequences, approximately 20% being singletons. The CDR3 totals 13 residues. Germline V gene data show CDR1 as MNHEY and CDR2 as SMNVEV (reference sequence). The V end lost 11 bases, the J end lost 4 bases, and 17 bases lay between the germline ends. With respect to this clonotype: Antigen unknown.

This rearrangement joins TRBV27 to TRBJ1-2; D gene unclear. Sequencing was done on a sample of PBMCs or a T cell subset sorted from them (not recorded which). This receptor was identified in an adult woman who had mild COVID-19 (a few samples of this study predate the infection). Cell type and time point are not known. The CDR3 here is CAVRRRVGYGYTF. The CDR3 DNA is TGTGCCGTACGGCGTAGGGTTGGCTATGGCTACACCTTC.